This TCR beta chain originates from a study of shared clonotypes between healthy human individuals. Study results and limitations: The study sampled only blood, and tissue repertoires likely differ. Four donors held approximately 4.6% of naive CD4 clonotypes in common.

Germline lookup yields CDR1 SQVTM and CDR2 ANQGSEA. Germline trimming cut 7 bases from V and 7 bases from J; bases unmatched to any gene: 5. CDR3 length: 13 amino acids. Notes on this clone: Its target is not known.

Some clones are missing from TCRdb's copy, which holds only in-frame ones; the method was immunoSEQ multiplex PCR. The data contain approximately 1.5 million clones, less than 99% of them singletons. From CD4+ cells came CD45RA+ naive and CD45RA-negative memory subsets. Sequenced material: naive CD4+ T cells sorted from blood. Subset meaning: CD45RA+ positively selected. The clonotype comes from a man under 40 in good health. The V gene is TRBV29-1, the J gene TRBJ2-4, with 12 nucleotides matching TRBD2. CDR3 DNA: TGCAGCGCCCGACTAGCGGGAGTGAACATTCAGTACTTC. This codes for CSARLAGVNIQYF.